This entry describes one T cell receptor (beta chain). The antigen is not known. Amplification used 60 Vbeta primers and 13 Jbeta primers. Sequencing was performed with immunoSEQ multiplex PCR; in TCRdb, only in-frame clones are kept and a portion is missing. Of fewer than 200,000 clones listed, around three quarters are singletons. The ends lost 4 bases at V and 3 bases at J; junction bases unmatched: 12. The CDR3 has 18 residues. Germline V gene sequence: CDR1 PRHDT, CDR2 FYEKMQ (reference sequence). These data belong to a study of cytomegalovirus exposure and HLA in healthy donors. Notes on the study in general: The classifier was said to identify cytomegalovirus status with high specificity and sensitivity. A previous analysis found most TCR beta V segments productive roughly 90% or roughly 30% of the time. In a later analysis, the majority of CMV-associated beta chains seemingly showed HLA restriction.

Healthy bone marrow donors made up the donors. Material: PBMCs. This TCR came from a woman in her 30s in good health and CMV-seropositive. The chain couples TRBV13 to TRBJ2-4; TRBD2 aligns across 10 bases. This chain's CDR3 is CASSSRRLAGELKNIQYF. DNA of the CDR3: TGTGCCAGCAGCTCGCGTCGTCTAGCGGGGGAGCTCAAAAACATTCAGTACTTC.